Each of the 25 T cell receptor beta chains below was sequenced from the same sample in a study of blood T cell repertoires in COVID-19. Sequenced by immunoSEQ multiplex PCR; TCRdb stores in-frame clones only, minus some. In the table there are 240,000 or so clones, about 86% of which are singletons. Sequencing input: PBMCs or T cells enriched from blood (not recorded which). The receptors here all came from a woman between 35 and 50 years old with acute COVID-19.

The genes are TRBV6-5 and TRBJ1-5; D might be TRBD1 (5 bases). V lost 10 bases, J lost 3 bases, and 13 bases lay in between. There are 13 residues in the CDR3. Germline CDR1 MNHEY, CDR2 SVGAGI. This CDR3 is CATLLGPNQPQHF. In DNA form, the CDR3 reads TGTGCCACCTTGCTGGGGCCCAATCAGCCCCAGCATTTT.

The V call is TRBV11-2, the J call TRBJ2-7; 7 nucleotides match TRBD1. This CDR3 is 14 amino acids long. In germline, CDR1 is SGHAT, CDR2 FQNNGV. The ends lost 4 bases at V and 7 bases at J; junction bases unmatched: 10. The CDR3 DNA reads TGTGCCAGCAGCTCGGACAGGTGGGAGAGGGAGCAGTACTTC. Its protein product is CASSSDRWEREQYF. The full variable domain, with the rest looked up from reference TRBV11-2 and TRBJ2-7, is EAGVAQSPRYKIIEKRQSVAFWCNPISGHATLYWYQQILGQGPKLLIQFQNNGVVDDSQLPKDRFSAERLKGVDSTLKIQPAKLEDSAVYLCASSSDRWEREQYFGPGTRLTVT.

The chain combines TRBV24-1 with TRBJ1-2, with D possibly TRBD1 on 5 matching bases. CDR3 length: 11 residues. CDR1 KGHDR and CDR2 SFDVKD come from the germline V gene. V was cut by 6 bases and J by 4 bases, with 5 bases left in between. The DNA for the CDR3 is TGTGCCACCAGTACAGGCTATGGCTACACCTTC. This translates into CATSTGYGYTF.

The rearrangement joins TRBV13 to TRBJ2-1; 10 bases are a match to TRBD2. Trimming removed 0 bases from V and 4 bases from J; junction bases left unmatched: 6. Germline CDR1 PRHDT, CDR2 FYEKMQ (reference sequence). The CDR3 extends over 17 amino acids. CDR3 loop: CASSLGRGSGRYNEQFF. The CDR3 coding sequence is TGTGCCAGCAGCTTAGGCAGGGGTAGCGGGAGGTACAATGAGCAGTTCTTC.

The gene calls are TRBV11-3 and TRBJ1-1; D not resolved. CDR3 length: 12 residues. V lost 3 bases, J lost 6 bases, and 8 bases lay in between. The germline CDR1 and CDR2 sequences are SGHNT and YENEEA. The CDR3 DNA is TGTGCCAGCAGCTTTCGGGAAGCTGAAGCTTTCTTT. Its translation is CASSFREAEAFF.

The V and J genes are TRBV6-5 and TRBJ2-1; TRBD2 might be the D (6 bases). In germline, CDR1 is MNHEY, CDR2 SVGAGI. CDR3 length equals 15 residues. Trimming shortened V by 5 bases and J by 2 bases, and 13 bases separated the two germline ends. CDR3 amino acids: CASSPQGLAYNEQFF. In nucleotides, the CDR3 is TGTGCCAGCAGTCCCCAGGGACTGGCCTACAATGAGCAGTTCTTC.

The chain employs TRBV5-8 and TRBJ1-1, with D uncertain. Germline lookup yields CDR1 SGHTS and CDR2 YDEGEE. The CDR3 contains 18 residues. V was shortened by 4 bases and J by 3 bases, with 25 bases between the two germline ends. CDR3 nucleotides: TGTGCCAGCAGCAGCTTGAATTTAGGTGCAGCGGGTTACACTGAAGCTTTCTTT. This sequence encodes CASSSLNLGAAGYTEAFF.

The rearrangement joins TRBV2 to TRBJ1-2; the match to TRBD1 covers 11 bases. CDR3 size: 14 residues. V was clipped by 6 bases and J by 4 bases; unmatched bases: 4. Germline loops: CDR1 SNHLY, CDR2 FYNNEI. The CDR3, as DNA: TGTGCCAGCAGCGGGACAGGGGGAGGCTATGGCTACACCTTC. As protein: CASSGTGGGYGYTF.

The chain carries TRBV5-1 and TRBJ1-1; D unresolved. The CDR3 loop spans 13 amino acids. The V end was cut by 0 bases, the J end by 5 bases, with 8 bases between. Germline assignment: CDR1 SGHRS and CDR2 YFSETQ. In DNA form, the CDR3 reads TGCGCCAGCAGCTTGGGCTGGAGAACTGAAGCTTTCTTT. It yields the protein CASSLGWRTEAFF.

This clone was observed a single time. The chain has TRBV4-1 and TRBJ2-7; tentatively, D is TRBD1 (5 bases). The ends were cut back, 8 bases at V and 1 base at J, with 15 bases in the middle. The CDR3 extends over 14 amino acids. In germline, CDR1 is MGHRA, CDR2 YSYEKL. The CDR3 DNA is TGCGCCAGCGGTACAGGCGCTTTATCCTACGAGCAGTACTTC. Translated: CASGTGALSYEQYF.

The V and J genes are TRBV7-9 and TRBJ2-7; possible D gene TRBD2, 5 bases. V was trimmed by 5 bases and J by 7 bases, leaving 18 bases between them. The length of the CDR3 is 14 residues. CDR1 and CDR2 (germline): SEHNR, FQNEAQ (reference sequence). The CDR3 nucleotides read TGTGCCAGCAGCCCGAGTACGGGGTCTCGGGAGCAGTACTTC. This encodes CASSPSTGSREQYF. Complete variable domain (other parts from reference TRBV7-9 and TRBJ2-7): DTGVSQNPRHKITKRGQNVTFRCDPISEHNRLYWYRQTLGQGPEFLTYFQNEAQLEKSRLLSDRFSAERPKGSFSTLEIQRTEQGDSAMYLCASSPSTGSREQYFGPGTRLTVT.

V and J are TRBV7-3 and TRBJ1-3; 7 bases align to TRBD1. The germline V gene has CDR1 SGHTA and CDR2 FQGTGA. CDR3 length: 15 amino acids. Losses at the gene ends were 5 bases for V and 2 bases for J; bases not matched to a gene: 6. The CDR3 loop is CASSRGTAAGNTIYF. The DNA for the CDR3 is TGTGCCAGCAGCCGAGGGACAGCGGCTGGAAACACCATATATTTT. The complete variable domain, with remaining parts taken from reference TRBV7-3 and TRBJ1-3, reads GAGVSQTPSNKVTEKGKYVELRCDPISGHTALYWYRQSLGQGPEFLIYFQGTGAADDSGLPNDRFFAVRPEGSVSTLKIQRTERGDSAVYLCASSRGTAAGNTIYFGEGSWLTVV.

V is TRBV12-3 or TRBV12-4 and J is TRBJ1-5; no reliable D call. V dropped 5 bases and J dropped 4 bases, with 6 bases sitting between them. This CDR3 is built from 12 residues. The CDR3 region is CASSPNNQPQHF. CDR3 nucleotides: TGTGCCAGCAGTCCAAATAATCAGCCCCAGCATTTT.

This clone was detected only a few times. The chain carries TRBV6-1 and TRBJ1-2, with D perhaps TRBD1 (5 bases). This CDR3 region has 15 residues. The V end lost 2 bases, the J end lost 5 bases, and 15 bases lay between the germline ends. CDR1 is MNHNS and CDR2 is SASEGT in the germline V gene. The DNA for the CDR3 is TGTGCCAGCAGTGAAATTGTCAGGGTAGGGTATGGCTACACCTTC. Amino acids: CASSEIVRVGYGYTF.

Only one count was recorded for this clone. This chain joins TRBV14 and TRBJ2-5, with a weak D call TRBD2 (6 bases). V dropped 1 base and J dropped 5 bases, with 14 bases sitting between them. CDR3 length equals 15 residues. The germline gives CDR1 SGHDN, CDR2 FVKESK. As DNA, the CDR3 is TGTGCCAGCAGCCAAGCTGGAGGGATGGTCGAGACCCAGTACTTC. Amino acids: CASSQAGGMVETQYF.

V usage is TRBV23-1 and J usage is TRBJ2-7; 9 bases match TRBD2. TRBV23-1 is noted as an ORF with a role that remains uncertain. The CDR3 is made up of 17 amino acids. Germline trimming cut 4 bases from V and 4 bases from J; bases unmatched to any gene: 14. The CDR3 sequence: CASSLRGGGRAEYEQYF. The DNA of the CDR3 is TGCGCCAGCAGTCTCCGAGGTGGCGGGAGGGCGGAGTACGAGCAGTACTTC.

V is TRBV5-4 and J is TRBJ1-1, with 7 bases aligning to TRBD1. The CDR3 loop spans 13 amino acids. Germline CDR1 is SGHNT and CDR2 is YYREEE (reference sequence). V trimming: 10 bases; J trimming: 4 bases; junction bases outside the gene matches: 10. In nucleotides, the CDR3 is TGTGCCGTGGGGCAGGGGGTTAGCACTGAAGCTTTCTTT. Translated: CAVGQGVSTEAFF.

This clone has a single count. The chain has TRBV4-2 and TRBJ2-3; D not certain. The CDR3 spans 14 residues. CDR1 is LGHNA and CDR2 is YNFKEQ in the germline V gene. V lost 3 bases to trimming and J lost 1 base, with 8 bases between them. The CDR3 sequence: CASSQTLGTDTQYF. The CDR3 DNA follows: TGTGCCAGCAGCCAGACACTCGGCACAGATACGCAGTATTTT.

The chain carries TRBV30 and TRBJ1-3, with 9 nucleotides matching TRBD1. This CDR3 spans 18 amino acids. CDR1 is GTSNPN, CDR2 SVGIG, per germline (reference sequence). V lost 0 bases and J lost 3; bases outside the gene matches: 12. The CDR3 DNA reads TGTGCCTGGAGTGTACGTAGAGGGACAGGGATTGATGGAAACACCATATATTTT. This sequence encodes CAWSVRRGTGIDGNTIYF.

The chain links TRBV2 to TRBJ2-2; 12 positions match TRBD2. The CDR3 totals 16 residues. Germline trimming cut 9 bases from V and 9 bases from J; bases unmatched to any gene: 14. Germline CDR1 reads SNHLY; CDR2 reads FYNNEI. The CDR3 sequence is CASLIFGLAGNWELFF. DNA of the CDR3: TGTGCCAGTTTGATTTTTGGACTAGCGGGAAACTGGGAGCTGTTTTTT.

The chain links TRBV11-2 to TRBJ2-3, with TRBD2 matching over 7 bases. Trimming at V came to 5 bases and at J to 3 bases, leaving 11 bases not matched to a gene. From germline, CDR1 is SGHAT and CDR2 FQNNGV. CDR3 length: 16 amino acids. The DNA of the CDR3 is TGTGCCAGCAGCCACGTCCGGGGGGAATCAACAGATACGCAGTATTTT. As protein: CASSHVRGESTDTQYF.

The chain carries TRBV7-9 and TRBJ1-2, with D maybe TRBD1 (5 bases). The CDR3 extends over 17 amino acids. Trimming shortened V by 1 base and J by 2 bases, and 17 bases separated the two germline ends. From germline, CDR1 is SEHNR and CDR2 FQNEAQ (reference sequence). The CDR3 coding sequence is TGTGCCAGCAGCTTAGGGCGTGGTCAGGGCTCAAACTATGGCTACACCTTC. Its protein product is CASSLGRGQGSNYGYTF.

V and J are TRBV25-1 and TRBJ2-5, with 11 bases matching TRBD1. CDR3 length: 15 residues. The junction had 5 bases not matched to a gene; V was cut back by 6 bases and J by 2 bases. Germline CDR1 MGHDK, CDR2 SYGVNS. The CDR3 DNA reads TGTGCCAGCAGCCCTAGGGACAGGGGGCAAGAGACCCAGTACTTC. Protein product: CASSPRDRGQETQYF.

The rearrangement joins TRBV27 to TRBJ1-6; maybe TRBD1 (6 bases). Trimming cost V 4 bases and J 8 bases, with 12 bases left between them. CDR3 length: 14 amino acids. Germline V gene lookup returns CDR1 MNHEY and CDR2 SMNVEV (reference sequence). CDR3 loop: CASSSRQADSPLHF. The DNA for the CDR3 is TGTGCCAGCAGTTCGCGACAGGCAGATTCACCCCTCCACTTT.

The chain carries TRBV18 and TRBJ1-4; 11 positions match TRBD1. This CDR3 has 16 residues. After removal of 2 bases from V and 3 bases from J, the junction contained 2 bases not matched to a gene. Germline V gene lookup returns CDR1 KGHSH and CDR2 LQKENI. The CDR3 bases are TGTGCCAGCTCACCAGGACAGGGGGCTCCTAATGAAAAACTGTTTTTT. It specifies CASSPGQGAPNEKLFF.